This TCR beta chain was retrieved from a study of shared clonotypes between healthy human individuals. The CDR3 loop spans 12 amino acids. Germline V gene data show CDR1 as GTSNPN and CDR2 as SVGIG (reference sequence). Trimming shortened V by 7 bases and J by 7 bases, and 15 bases separated the two germline ends. Profiling relied on immunoSEQ multiplex PCR, and the TCRdb table lists in-frame clones only, not all of them. The sample includes 2,100,000 or so clones, 90% to 96% of them seen just once. The genes are TRBV30 and TRBJ2-3; the D call may be TRBD1 or TRBD2 (5 bases each). The source material was naive CD4+ T cells sorted from blood. Subset specified: CD45RA+ positively selected. This TCR derives from a man aged 18 to 35 in good health. The CDR3 nucleotides are TGTGCCTCGGGCGCCGGGGCCAATACGCAGTATTTT. It translates to CASGAGANTQYF. Looking up the rest from reference TRBV30 and TRBJ2-3 gives the full variable domain: SQTIHQWPATLVQPVGSPLSLECTVEGTSNPNLYWYRQAAGRGLQLLFYSVGIGQISSEVPQNLSASRPQDRQFILSSKKLLLSDSGFYLCASGAGANTQYFGPGTRLTVL.